This passage covers 3 T cell receptor beta chains from one sample sequenced in a study of T cell responses to AZD1222 COVID-19 vaccine. Only in-frame clones appear in the TCRdb table, and some are missing; sequencing was by immunoSEQ multiplex PCR. This sample has 70,000 or so clones, with 83% found just once. Sequenced here: peripheral blood, sampled 28 days after the second AZD1222 dose. The origin of the receptors is an adult who received the AZD1222 COVID-19 vaccine.

V gene TRBV19 combines with J gene TRBJ1-1; D may be TRBD1 (6 bases). The V and J ends lost 9 bases and 6 bases respectively, with 17 bases between them. CDR1 and CDR2 (germline): LNHDA, SQIVND (reference sequence). This CDR3 has 13 residues. As DNA, the CDR3 is TGTGCCAGCGGTGAACGGGGGGCCGCTGAAGCTTTCTTT. Translated: CASGERGAAEAFF.

The genes are TRBV5-4 and TRBJ2-5; TRBD1 matches at 8 bases. Trimming removed 4 bases from V and 5 bases from J; junction bases left unmatched: 10. CDR3 length: 15 residues. Germline CDR1 SGHNT, CDR2 YYREEE (reference sequence). The DNA for the CDR3 is TGTGCCAGCAGCAGCCCGGACAGGGCTTGGGAGACCCAGTACTTC. It encodes CASSSPDRAWETQYF. Filled out from reference TRBV5-4 and TRBJ2-5, the complete variable domain reads ETGVTQSPTHLIKTRGQQVTLRCSSQSGHNTVSWYQQALGQGPQFIFQYYREEENGRGNFPPRFSGLQFPNYSSELNVNALELDDSALYLCASSSPDRAWETQYFGPGTRLLVL.

This chain connects TRBV10-2 to TRBJ2-3, with TRBD1 as a possible D gene (6 bases). V dropped 8 bases and J dropped 5 bases, with 11 bases sitting between them. This CDR3 has 12 amino acids. Germline CDR1 WSHSY, CDR2 SAAADI. The CDR3, as DNA: TGCGCCAGCGGCAGGGGCGGAGATACGCAGTATTTT. Protein: CASGRGGDTQYF.